This T cell receptor (beta chain) emerged from a study of shared clonotypes between healthy human individuals. Looking at the study overall: Donors, aged 18 to 49, were a couple of women and three men.

Note on this clone: The antigen remains undetermined.

TCRdb's copy holds only in-frame clones and misses some; the assay was immunoSEQ multiplex PCR. Here the sample spans roughly 590,000 clones, about 95% being singletons. This CDR3 region has 15 residues. CDR1 is SGHDN and CDR2 is FVKESK in the germline V gene. It was CD45RO-negative cells, positively selected for CCR7, that made up naive CD8 cells, with terminally differentiated effector memory CD45RA+ cells excluded. Study findings and constraints: Rarefaction showed that sequencing of sorted subsets was incomplete (despite large depth).

Sequenced input: naive CD8+ T cells sorted from blood. The receptor was derived from a woman in her twenties or thirties in good health. The chain joins TRBV14 to TRBJ2-5; 7 bases fit TRBD2. The J call may be faulty, since TRBJ2-7 better matches the DNA end. As DNA, the CDR3 is TGTGCCAGCAGCCCGCGCCAGCGGGGATTTTACGAGCAGTACTTC. It specifies CASSPRQRGFYEQYF.